A selection of T cell receptor beta chains follows, all from one sample in a study of CDR3 diversity in severe acne. TCRdb reanalysed the PCR reads using MiXCR and keeps one entry per CDR3 protein. The sample shows about 85,000 distinct CDR3 sequences, 48% of them seen only once. Sequenced sample: blood. The receptors come from a male donor in good health, serving as a control. Both conserved end residues are part of each CDR3. Each record gives: V gene, D gene, clone size, J gene, CDR3 protein, CDR3 DNA. The D gene is left open where the match is weak. Size values are once, few and many counts, or a class for expanded clones, and some rows have none.

TRBV20-1	NA	NA	TRBJ1-3	CSAPSGNTIYF	TGCAGTGCGCCTTCTGGAAACACCATATATTTT
TRBV6-6	NA	few	TRBJ1-2	CASSYTRESGYTF	TGTGCCAGCAGTTACACCAGGGAAAGTGGCTACACCTTC
TRBV2	NA	few	TRBJ1-3	CASSGGGFKGNTIYF	TGTGCCAGCAGTGGTGGTGGTTTTAAAGGAAACACCATATATTTT
TRBV2	TRBD1	NA	TRBJ1-1	CASLGQGYTEAFF	TGTGCCAGCCTCGGACAGGGGTACACTGAAGCTTTCTTT
TRBV7-9	NA	NA	TRBJ2-3	CASSLNGNFPDTQYF	TGTGCCAGCAGCTTAAACGGGAATTTTCCAGATACGCAGTATTTT
TRBV7-8	NA	few	TRBJ1-1	CASSRIEDWNTEAFF	TGTGCCAGCAGCCGGATAGAGGACTGGAACACTGAAGCTTTCTTT
TRBV19	NA	NA	TRBJ1-3	CASSMLTSGNTIYF	TGTGCCAGTAGTATGCTAACCTCTGGAAACACCATATATTTT
TRBV19	NA	few	TRBJ1-2	CASSTRTQASGYTF	TGTGCCAGTAGTACAAGAACCCAAGCTTCTGGCTACACCTTC
TRBV20-1	TRBD2	medium-sized	TRBJ2-3	CSARPSGRMRWYTDTQYF	TGCAGTGCTAGACCTAGCGGGAGAATGAGGTGGTACACAGATACGCAGTATTTT
TRBV5-8	NA	NA	TRBJ2-5	CASSYDPVETQYF	TGTGCCAGCAGCTACGACCCAGTGGAGACCCAGTACTTC
TRBV7-6	NA	once	TRBJ2-1	CASSPGHSSYNEQFF	TGTGCCAGCAGCCCGGGACATAGCTCCTACAATGAGCAGTTCTTC
TRBV5-1	NA	NA	TRBJ1-3	CASSLGQATSGNTIYF	TGCGCCAGCAGCTTGGGACAGGCCACCTCTGGAAACACCATATATTTT
TRBV7-6	NA	NA	TRBJ1-5	CASSRRQGYSNQPQHF	TGCGCCAGCAGTCGCCGTCAGGGGTATAGCAATCAGCCCCAGCATTTT
TRBV20-1	TRBD1	medium-sized	TRBJ2-7	CSANTGGRGYF	TGCAGTGCTAATACAGGGGGCAGGGGGTACTTC
TRBV24-1	NA	few	TRBJ1-5	CATSDAHQPQHF	TGTGCCACCAGTGATGCTCATCAGCCCCAGCATTTT
TRBV5-4	NA	NA	TRBJ2-5	CASSAPTRGGPKTQYF	TGTGCCAGCAGCGCACCTACTAGGGGGGGGCCGAAGACCCAGTACTTC
TRBV7-8	NA	NA	TRBJ1-6	CASSFVNSPLHF	TGTGCCAGCAGCTTCGTTAATTCACCCCTCCACTTT
TRBV5-1	TRBD1	NA	TRBJ2-5	CASSPPGQTQTQYF	TGCGCCAGCAGCCCCCCGGGACAGACCCAGACCCAGTACTTC